The present T cell receptor (beta chain) was sequenced within a study of CD8+CD57+ T cells in acquired aplastic anemia. Study context: Sorting CD4+ and CD8+ cells gave DNA averaging approximately 3 ug. General study results and limits: Between the patient and control groups, CD8+ Simpson's diversity did not differ significantly. A set of approximately 30 CD8+ CDR3 sequences was shared between patients and controls, and these sequences appeared highly expressed in patients.

Per germline, CDR1 ENHRY and CDR2 SYGVKD. This CDR3 has 13 amino acids. CDR3 and TCR beta VDJ profiling relied on a genomic DNA template. TCRdb ran MiXCR on the reads and lists one entry per CDR3 protein. The sample lists 150,000 to 200,000 distinct CDR3 sequences, roughly 47% occurring once. Details on this clonotype: The antigen is unknown. The junction does not match germline at one end; this may be a read error.

The chain uses TRBV10-3 and TRBJ2-3; 8 bases are shared with TRBD2. This receptor was obtained from a human donor in good health. Sequencing was carried out using sorted CD4+, CD8+, or CD8+CD57+ T cells (not recorded which) from PBMCs. CDR3 DNA sequence: TGTGCCAGCAGTTCATTCGGGAGGGCCGTTAAGTATTTT. Protein: CASSSFGRAVKYF.